Below, 10 T cell receptor beta chains from the same sample are listed, as sequenced in a study of shared clonotypes between healthy human individuals. In the naive CD8 group, cells lacked CD45RO and were positively selected for CCR7, so terminally differentiated effector memory CD45RA+ cells were left out. Method: immunoSEQ multiplex PCR; TCRdb's copy keeps in-frame clones and lacks some. The sample shows 750,000 to 1,000,000 clones, 92% of them seen only once. Material: naive CD8+ T cells sorted from blood. The receptors were sampled from a man aged 30 to 45 in good health.

This clone was observed a handful of times. J is TRBJ2-1 and V is TRBV11-2; 9 bases line up with TRBD1. V shed 0 bases and J 4 bases; nucleotides not matched to a gene: 7. The CDR3 contains 17 residues. Per the germline V gene, CDR1 is SGHAT and CDR2 is FQNNGV. The CDR3 sequence is CASSLDRDRVPYNEQFF. The DNA for the CDR3 is TGTGCCAGCAGCTTAGATCGGGACAGGGTCCCGTACAATGAGCAGTTCTTC.

Regarding this clone: Germline and junction disagree at one end, which may indicate a read error. The chain links TRBV7-8 to TRBJ2-1; 14 nucleotides align to TRBD2. CDR3 length: 18 amino acids. Germline loops: CDR1 SGHVS, CDR2 FQNEAQ. The CDR3, as DNA: TGTGCCAGCAGTAAAGGACTAGCGGGAGGCAGCTCCTACAATGAGCAGCTCTTC. It translates to CASSKGLAGGSSYNEQLF.

The chain uses TRBV15 and TRBJ1-5; the match to TRBD1 covers 7 bases. Trimming removed 0 bases from V and 4 bases from J; junction bases left unmatched: 3. This CDR3 comprises 15 residues. From germline, CDR1 is LNHNV and CDR2 YYDKDF (reference sequence). The CDR3 DNA sequence: TGTGCCACCAGCAGAGACGGGACAGCGAATCAGCCCCAGCATTTT. This gives the protein CATSRDGTANQPQHF.

This rearrangement joins TRBV5-5 to TRBJ2-2; no definite D call. This CDR3 contains 11 residues. Looked up from germline, CDR1 is SGHKS and CDR2 is YYEKEE (reference sequence). V lost 2 bases, J lost 4 bases, and 0 bases lay in between. The CDR3 nucleotides are TGTGCCAGCAGCTTCACCGGGGAGCTGTTTTTT. It translates to CASSFTGELFF. The whole variable domain, filled in from reference TRBV5-5 and TRBJ2-2, reads DAGVTQSPTHLIKTRGQQVTLRCSPISGHKSVSWYQQVLGQGPQFIFQYYEKEERGRGNFPDRFSARQFPNYSSELNVNALLLGDSALYLCASSFTGELFFGEGSRLTVL.

The chain joins TRBV7-6 to TRBJ2-5, with 11 bases fitting TRBD2. The CDR3 is 14 amino acids. V shed 4 bases, J shed 3 bases, and the junction held 1 base outside the gene matches. Germline V lookup: CDR1 SGHVS, CDR2 FNYEAQ. The CDR3 nucleotides are TGTGCCAGCAGCTCACTAGCGGGAGAAGAGACCCAGTACTTC. Translating gives CASSSLAGEETQYF.

The chain joins TRBV6-1 to TRBJ2-1; 9 nucleotides match TRBD1. J was trimmed by 6 bases and V by 1 base; bases with no gene match: 7. The CDR3 has 16 residues. Germline lookup yields CDR1 MNHNS and CDR2 SASEGT. CDR3 sequence reads: CASSEGDRVPINEQFF. The CDR3 nucleotides read TGTGCCAGCAGTGAAGGGGACAGGGTTCCAATCAATGAGCAGTTCTTC.

This rearrangement joins TRBV7-3 to TRBJ2-1; D perhaps matches TRBD2 (6 bases). The CDR3 loop spans 16 amino acids. The germline V gene has CDR1 SGHTA and CDR2 FQGTGA. Trimming stripped 5 bases from V and 10 bases from J, with 24 bases between. CDR3 region: CASSLEGGVPWGEQFF. CDR3 nucleotide sequence: TGTGCCAGCAGCCTAGAAGGCGGGGTCCCTTGGGGAGAGCAGTTCTTC.

V gene TRBV28 combines with J gene TRBJ2-7, with D perhaps TRBD1 (5 bases). This CDR3 is 17 amino acids long. Trimming left V 2 bases short and J 2 bases short, with 19 bases between. Germline assignment: CDR1 MDHEN and CDR2 SYDVKM. As DNA, the CDR3 is TGTGCCAGCAGTTTACCCGCTAGGGGTGGATCGACCTACGAGCAGTACTTC. As protein: CASSLPARGGSTYEQYF.

The V and J genes are TRBV11-2 and TRBJ2-1, with 7 bases fitting TRBD2. Germline V gene lookup returns CDR1 SGHAT and CDR2 FQNNGV. This CDR3 spans 15 amino acids. V trimming: 1 base; J trimming: 8 bases; junction bases outside the gene matches: 8. CDR3 nucleotide sequence: TGTGCCAGCAGCTTAGGAGGGAGGGGCTGGGATGAGCAGTTCTTC. It specifies CASSLGGRGWDEQFF.

The rearrangement links TRBV7-9 to TRBJ1-1; 9 nucleotides align to TRBD1. The CDR3 runs to 16 residues. CDR1 and CDR2 from the germline V gene are SEHNR and FQNEAQ (reference sequence). After removal of 3 bases from V and 1 base from J, the junction contained 6 bases not matched to a gene. The CDR3 loop reads CASSFSGQGANTEAFF. CDR3 coding DNA: TGTGCCAGCAGCTTTTCGGGACAGGGAGCGAACACTGAAGCTTTCTTT.